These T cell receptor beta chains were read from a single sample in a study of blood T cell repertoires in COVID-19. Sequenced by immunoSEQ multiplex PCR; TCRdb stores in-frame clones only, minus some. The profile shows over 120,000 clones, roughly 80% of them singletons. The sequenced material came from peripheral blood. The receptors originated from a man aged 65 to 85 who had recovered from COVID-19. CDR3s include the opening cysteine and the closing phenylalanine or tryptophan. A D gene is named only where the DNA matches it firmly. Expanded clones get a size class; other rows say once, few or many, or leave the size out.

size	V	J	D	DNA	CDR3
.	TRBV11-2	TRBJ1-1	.	TGTGCCAGCAGCTTAGATCGGGGGGATCGTAGCACTGAAGCTTTCTTT	CASSLDRGDRSTEAFF
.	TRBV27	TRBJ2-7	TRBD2	TGTGCCAGCAGTTTGCTCGGGACTAGCGGCTCCTACGAGCAGTACTTC	CASSLLGTSGSYEQYF
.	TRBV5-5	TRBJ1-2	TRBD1	TGTGCCAGCAGCTCCGCCGCAGTGCTCGGGACAGGGTATGGCTACACCTTC	CASSSAAVLGTGYGYTF
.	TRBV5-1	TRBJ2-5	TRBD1	TGCGCCAGCAGCACGGGGACAGGGACAGGAGAGACCCAGTACTTC	CASSTGTGTGETQYF
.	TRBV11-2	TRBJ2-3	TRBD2	TGTGCCAGCAGCTTTAGACTAGCGGGGTGGGATACGCAGTATTTT	CASSFRLAGWDTQYF
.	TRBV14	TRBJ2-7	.	TGTGCCAGCAGCCCCAGGACAGCCTACGAGCAGTACTTC	CASSPRTAYEQYF
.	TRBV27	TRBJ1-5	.	TGTGCCAGCAGTAAAAGTCGGGTAACTGCCCAGCATTTT	CASSKSRVTAQHF
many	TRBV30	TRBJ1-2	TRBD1	TGTGCCTCTAACCTACAGGGGGCTGATGGCTACACCTTC	CASNLQGADGYTF
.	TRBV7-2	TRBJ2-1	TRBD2	TGTGCCAGCAGCCCGGGACTAGCAGACTACAATGAGCAGTTCTTC	CASSPGLADYNEQFF
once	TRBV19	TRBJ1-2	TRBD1	TGTGCCAGTAATCGACAGGGGAGCTATGGCTACACCTTC	CASNRQGSYGYTF
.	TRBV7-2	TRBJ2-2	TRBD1	TGTGCCAGCAGCTCGACAGGGGTGAACACCGGGGAGCTGTTTTTT	CASSSTGVNTGELFF
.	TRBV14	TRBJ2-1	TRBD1	TGTGCCAGCAGCCAAGACGGACAGGATACCTACAATGAGCAGTTCTTC	CASSQDGQDTYNEQFF
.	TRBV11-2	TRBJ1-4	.	TGTGCCAGCAGCTTATTCAGTCTGGGCCTTGATGAAAAACTGTTTTTT	CASSLFSLGLDEKLFF
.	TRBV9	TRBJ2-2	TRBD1	TGTGCCAGCAGCCCTCCCCTCGGGACAGGAGACACCGGGGAGCTGTTTTTT	CASSPPLGTGDTGELFF
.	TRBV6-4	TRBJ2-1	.	TGTGCCAGCAGTAGAAAACAGGACAATGAGCAGTTCTTC	CASSRKQDNEQFF
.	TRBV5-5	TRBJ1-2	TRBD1	TGTGCCAGCAGCTTAGGGGACAGTCCTAACTATGGCTACACCTTC	CASSLGDSPNYGYTF
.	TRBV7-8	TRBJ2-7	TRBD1	TGTGCCAGCAGCTCGGGACAGGGGGACTACGAGCAGTACTTC	CASSSGQGDYEQYF
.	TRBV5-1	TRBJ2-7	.	TGCGCCAGCAGCTTGGGACAGGACGCTTCCTACGAGCAGTACTTC	CASSLGQDASYEQYF
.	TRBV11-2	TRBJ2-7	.	TGTGCCAGCAGCTTAGGCGGCTCCTACGAGCAGTACTTC	CASSLGGSYEQYF
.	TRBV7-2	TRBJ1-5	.	TGTGCCAGCAGGCTGGCAGGGGCCAATCAGCCCCAGCATTTT	CASRLAGANQPQHF
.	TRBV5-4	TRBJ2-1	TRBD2	TGTGCCAGCAGCTTGACGGCGGGAGGGTGGTACAATGAGCAGTTCTTC	CASSLTAGGWYNEQFF
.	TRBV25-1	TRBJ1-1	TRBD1	TGTGCCAGCTGCCGGACAGGCGAGAGGGACACTGAAGCTTTCTTT	CASCRTGERDTEAFF
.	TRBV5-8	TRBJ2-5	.	TGTGCCAGCAGCTTGGATACCGGGGGCCAAGAGACCCAGTACTTC	CASSLDTGGQETQYF
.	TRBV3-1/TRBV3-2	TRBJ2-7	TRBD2	TGTGCCAGCAGCCAATGGACTAGCTACGAGCAGTACTTC	CASSQWTSYEQYF
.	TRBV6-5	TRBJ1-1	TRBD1	TGTGCCAGCAGAACCAGGGGGCGGAACACTGAAGCTTTCTTT	CASRTRGRNTEAFF
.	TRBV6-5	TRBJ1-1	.	TGTGCCAGCAGTTCGGGTTGGACTGAAGCTTTCTTT	CASSSGWTEAFF